The rows below give T cell receptor beta chains drawn from one sample of a study of cytomegalovirus exposure and HLA in healthy donors. Some clones are missing from TCRdb's copy, which holds only in-frame ones; the method was immunoSEQ multiplex PCR. The sample holds over 120,000 clones; approximately 80% are singletons and the top ten take about 2.2%. Sequencing was carried out using PBMCs. These receptors were taken from a man aged 50 to 59 in good health and CMV-seronegative. CDR3s include the opening cysteine and the closing phenylalanine or tryptophan. A D gene is named only where the DNA matches it firmly. Expanded clones are given a class, and other clones once, few, many or no size at all.

d_call	v_call	j_call	clone_size	cdr3_nt	cdr3_aa
.	TRBV10-3	TRBJ1-2	.	TGTGCCATCAGTGCCCACGGAGTCGACTCAGCTAACTATGGCTACACCTTC	CAISAHGVDSANYGYTF
.	TRBV27	TRBJ2-4	few	TGTGCCAGCAGCCCCAGGGGGGAGCTTGGCAAAAACATTCAGTACTTC	CASSPRGELGKNIQYF
TRBD1	TRBV6-4	TRBJ2-3	.	TGTGCCAGCAGCCTGGACAGGGTCACAGATACGCAGTATTTT	CASSLDRVTDTQYF
TRBD2	TRBV19	TRBJ2-3	.	TGTGCCAGTAGTATAGATCGGGCGGGGGGTCCCACAGATACGCAGTATTTT	CASSIDRAGGPTDTQYF
.	TRBV30	TRBJ2-3	.	TGTGCCTGGAGGTTCTCCCTCACAGATACGCAGTATTTT	CAWRFSLTDTQYF
TRBD2	TRBV5-8	TRBJ2-7	.	TGTGCCAGCAGCTTATATAGCGGGGGGGCCTACGAGCAGTACTTC	CASSLYSGGAYEQYF
TRBD1	TRBV27	TRBJ1-2	.	TGTGCCAGCAGTCCCGGGACAGATGGTGGCTACACCTTC	CASSPGTDGGYTF
.	TRBV5-6	TRBJ1-1	.	TGTGCCAGCAGCCTAATTAGCCGGGGGGCCACTGAAGCTTTCTTT	CASSLISRGATEAFF
.	TRBV7-3	TRBJ1-2	.	TGTGCCAGCAGCTTAGACGGGGGAGTCGGCTATGGCTACACCTTC	CASSLDGGVGYGYTF
TRBD2	TRBV5-4	TRBJ2-5	few	TGTGCCAGCAGCTTGAGGCTGGCTAGCGGGGGCCAAGAGACCCAGTACTTC	CASSLRLASGGQETQYF
TRBD2	TRBV15	TRBJ2-7	.	TGTGCCACCAGCAGAGTTGGGACTAGGGCTCACGAGCAGTACTTC	CATSRVGTRAHEQYF
TRBD1	TRBV5-1	TRBJ1-3	.	TGCGCCAGCAGCTCTGGACAGGGATCGGGAAACACCATATATTTT	CASSSGQGSGNTIYF
.	TRBV5-4	TRBJ2-3	.	TGTGCCAGCAGCATAAAGGGAGGTTACACAGATACGCAGTATTTT	CASSIKGGYTDTQYF
.	TRBV25-1	TRBJ1-5	.	TGTGCCAGTTCGCTGGGGGGAACCGGCAATCAGCCCCAGCATTTT	CASSLGGTGNQPQHF
TRBD1	TRBV27	TRBJ1-1	.	TGTGCCAGCACCTCCCGAGGGGGCTACACTGAAGCTTTCTTT	CASTSRGGYTEAFF
.	TRBV28	TRBJ1-2	.	TGTGCCAGCAGTTTGAGGTCGGCGGACTATGGCTACACCTTC	CASSLRSADYGYTF
.	TRBV2	TRBJ2-2	.	TGTGCCAGCAGCGTCGGGACACAAACGAACACCGGGGAGCTGTTTTTT	CASSVGTQTNTGELFF
.	TRBV7-7	TRBJ2-2	.	TGTGCTAGCAGCGATCCCCCGGGACACCAGCTCGGGGAGCTGTTTTTT	CASSDPPGHQLGELFF
TRBD1	TRBV2	TRBJ2-2	.	TGTGCCAGCAGTTCAGGGGGCGCGGGCGGGGAGCTGTTTTTT	CASSSGGAGGELFF
.	TRBV5-8	TRBJ2-1	.	TGTGCCAGCAGCTTGTTTCTGACAGGATTCAATGAGCAGTTCTTC	CASSLFLTGFNEQFF
.	TRBV28	TRBJ1-1	.	TGTGCCAGCAGTTCCATTATGACAGGACTGAACACTGAAGCTTTCTTT	CASSSIMTGLNTEAFF
TRBD1	TRBV4-1	TRBJ1-5	.	TGCGCCAGCAGCCCTCCGGACAGGGTCTCACAGCCCCAGCATTTT	CASSPPDRVSQPQHF
.	TRBV18	TRBJ2-7	.	TGTGCCAGCTCACCACCGGGGAGTTTCCGCGAGCAGTACTTC	CASSPPGSFREQYF
.	TRBV6-5	TRBJ2-3	.	TGTGCCAGCAGTTCACAGGGTGCAGATACGCAGTATTTT	CASSSQGADTQYF
.	TRBV30	TRBJ2-3	.	TGTGCCTGGCTCCCTCTCGTCCCCACAGATACGCAGTATTTT	CAWLPLVPTDTQYF